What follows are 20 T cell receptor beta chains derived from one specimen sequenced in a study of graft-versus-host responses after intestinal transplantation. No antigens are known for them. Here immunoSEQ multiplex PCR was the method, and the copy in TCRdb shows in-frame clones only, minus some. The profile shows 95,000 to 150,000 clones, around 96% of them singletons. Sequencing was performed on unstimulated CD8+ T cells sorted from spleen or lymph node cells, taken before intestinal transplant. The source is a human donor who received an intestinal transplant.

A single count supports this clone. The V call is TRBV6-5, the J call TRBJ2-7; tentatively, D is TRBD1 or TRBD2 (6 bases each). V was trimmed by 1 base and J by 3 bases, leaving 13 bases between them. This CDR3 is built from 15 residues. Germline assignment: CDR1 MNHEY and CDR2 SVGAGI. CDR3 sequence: CASSYWGARDYEQYF. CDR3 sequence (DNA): TGTGCCAGCAGTTACTGGGGGGCCCGGGACTACGAGCAGTACTTC.

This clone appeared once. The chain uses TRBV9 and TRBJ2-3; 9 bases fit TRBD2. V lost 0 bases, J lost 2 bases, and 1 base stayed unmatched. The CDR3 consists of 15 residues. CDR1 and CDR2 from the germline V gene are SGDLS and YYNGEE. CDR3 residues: CASSVGLADTDTQYF. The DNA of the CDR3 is TGTGCCAGCAGCGTAGGACTAGCGGACACAGATACGCAGTATTTT.

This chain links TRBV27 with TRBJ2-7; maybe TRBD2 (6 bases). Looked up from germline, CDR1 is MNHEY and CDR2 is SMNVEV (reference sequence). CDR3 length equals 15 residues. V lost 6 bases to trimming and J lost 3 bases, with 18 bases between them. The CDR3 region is CASSPGEGLNYEQYF. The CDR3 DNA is TGTGCCAGCAGCCCAGGCGAGGGACTGAACTACGAGCAGTACTTC.

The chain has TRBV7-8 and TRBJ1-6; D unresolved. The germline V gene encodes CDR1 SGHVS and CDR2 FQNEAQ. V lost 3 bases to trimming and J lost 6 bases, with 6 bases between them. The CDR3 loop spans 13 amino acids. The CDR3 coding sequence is TGTGCCAGCAGCTTGGACGGTAATTCACCCCTCCACTTT. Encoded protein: CASSLDGNSPLHF.

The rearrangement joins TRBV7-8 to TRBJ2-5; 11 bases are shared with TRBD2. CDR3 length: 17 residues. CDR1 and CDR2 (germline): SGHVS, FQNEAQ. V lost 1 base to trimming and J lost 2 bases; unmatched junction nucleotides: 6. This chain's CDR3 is CASSLGPGLAEQETQYF. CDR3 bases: TGTGCCAGCAGCTTAGGACCGGGACTAGCGGAACAAGAGACCCAGTACTTC.

CDR3 nucleotide sequence: TGCGCCAGCAGCCAAGGTGTCCTGGCGGGGGAGCTGTTTTTT. This gives the protein CASSQGVLAGELFF. The chain links TRBV4-1 to TRBJ2-2; D uncertain. Germline V CDR1 and CDR2: MGHRA, YSYEKL. The CDR3 extends over 14 amino acids. With 1 base removed from V and 8 bases from J, the gap between germline ends came to 11 bases.

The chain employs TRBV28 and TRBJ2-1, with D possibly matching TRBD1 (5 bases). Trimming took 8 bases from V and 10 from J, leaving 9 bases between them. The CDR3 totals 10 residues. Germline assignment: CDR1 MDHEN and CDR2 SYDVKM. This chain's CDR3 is CASGAQEQFF. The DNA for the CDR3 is TGTGCCAGCGGGGCGCAGGAGCAGTTCTTC.

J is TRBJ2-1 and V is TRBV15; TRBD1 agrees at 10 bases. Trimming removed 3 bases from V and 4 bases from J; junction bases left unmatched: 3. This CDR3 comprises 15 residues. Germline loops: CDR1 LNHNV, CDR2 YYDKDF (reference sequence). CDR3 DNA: TGTGCCACCAGCAGTCCGGGACAGGGGTACAATGAGCAGTTCTTC. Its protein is CATSSPGQGYNEQFF.

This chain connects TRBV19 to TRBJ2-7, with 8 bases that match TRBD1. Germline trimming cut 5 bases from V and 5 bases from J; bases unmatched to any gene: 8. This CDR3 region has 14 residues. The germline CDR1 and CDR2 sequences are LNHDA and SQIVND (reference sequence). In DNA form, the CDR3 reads TGTGCCAGTAGTGGCCGACAGGGGATCGACGAGCAGTACTTC. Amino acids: CASSGRQGIDEQYF.

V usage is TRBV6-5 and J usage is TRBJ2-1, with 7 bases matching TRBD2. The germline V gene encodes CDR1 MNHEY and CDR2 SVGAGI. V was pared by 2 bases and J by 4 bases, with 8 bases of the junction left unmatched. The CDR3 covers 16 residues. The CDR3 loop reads CASSYSGDYLYNEQFF. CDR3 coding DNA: TGTGCCAGCAGTTACAGTGGGGACTACCTATACAATGAGCAGTTCTTC.

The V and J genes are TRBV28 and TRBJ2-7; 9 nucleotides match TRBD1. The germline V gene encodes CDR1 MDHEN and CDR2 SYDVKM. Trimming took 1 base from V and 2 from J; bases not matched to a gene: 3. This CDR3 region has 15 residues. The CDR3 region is CASSLSGTGTYEQYF. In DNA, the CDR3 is TGTGCCAGCAGTTTATCCGGGACAGGGACCTACGAGCAGTACTTC.

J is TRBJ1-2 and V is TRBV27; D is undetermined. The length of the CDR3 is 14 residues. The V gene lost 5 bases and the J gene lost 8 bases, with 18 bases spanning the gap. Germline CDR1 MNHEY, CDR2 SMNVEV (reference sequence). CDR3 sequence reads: CASSPGLGIGGYTF. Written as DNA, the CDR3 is TGTGCCAGCAGTCCGGGTTTAGGGATCGGCGGCTACACCTTC.

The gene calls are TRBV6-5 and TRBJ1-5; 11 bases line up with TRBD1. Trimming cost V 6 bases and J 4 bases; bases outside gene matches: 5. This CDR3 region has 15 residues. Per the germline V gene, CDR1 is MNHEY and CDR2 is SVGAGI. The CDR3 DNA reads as TGTGCCAGCAGGCCGGGGACAGGGGGGAATCAGCCCCAGCATTTT. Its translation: CASRPGTGGNQPQHF.

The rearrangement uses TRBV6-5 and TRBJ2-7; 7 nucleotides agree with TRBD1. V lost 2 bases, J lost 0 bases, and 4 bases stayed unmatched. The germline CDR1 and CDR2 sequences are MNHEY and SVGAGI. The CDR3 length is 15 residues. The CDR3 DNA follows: TGTGCCAGCAGTTACCGGGACAGTAGCTCCTACGAGCAGTACTTC. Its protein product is CASSYRDSSSYEQYF.

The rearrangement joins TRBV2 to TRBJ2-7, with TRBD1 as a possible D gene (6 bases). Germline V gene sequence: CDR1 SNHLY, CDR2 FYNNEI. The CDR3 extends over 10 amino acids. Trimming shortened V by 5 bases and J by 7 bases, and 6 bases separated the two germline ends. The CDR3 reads CASSRGEQYF. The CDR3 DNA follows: TGTGCCAGCAGTAGGGGGGAGCAGTACTTC.

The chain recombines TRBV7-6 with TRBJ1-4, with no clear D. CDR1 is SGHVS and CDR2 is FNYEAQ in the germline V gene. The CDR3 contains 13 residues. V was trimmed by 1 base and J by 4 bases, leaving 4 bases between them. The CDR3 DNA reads TGTGCCAGCAGCTTAGGGCGTAATGAAAAACTGTTTTTT. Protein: CASSLGRNEKLFF.

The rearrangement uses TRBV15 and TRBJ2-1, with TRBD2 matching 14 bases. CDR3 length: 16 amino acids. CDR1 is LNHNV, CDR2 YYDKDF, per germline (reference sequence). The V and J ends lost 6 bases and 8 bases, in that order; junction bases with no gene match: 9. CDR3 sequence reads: CATSRWTSGRRDEQFF. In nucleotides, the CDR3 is TGTGCCACCAGTCGATGGACTAGCGGGAGGCGGGATGAGCAGTTCTTC.

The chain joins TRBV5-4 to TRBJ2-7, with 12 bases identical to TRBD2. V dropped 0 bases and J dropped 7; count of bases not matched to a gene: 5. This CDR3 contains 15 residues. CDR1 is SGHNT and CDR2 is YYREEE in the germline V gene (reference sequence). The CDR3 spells CASSLDASGRDEQYF. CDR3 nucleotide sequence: TGTGCCAGCAGCTTGGACGCTAGCGGGAGGGATGAGCAGTACTTC.

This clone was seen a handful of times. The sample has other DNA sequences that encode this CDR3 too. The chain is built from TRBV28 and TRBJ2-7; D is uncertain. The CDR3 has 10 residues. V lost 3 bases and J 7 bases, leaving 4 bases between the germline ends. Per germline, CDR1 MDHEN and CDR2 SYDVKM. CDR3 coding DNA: TGTGCCAGCAGTTTGGTTGAGCAGTACTTC. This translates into CASSLVEQYF.

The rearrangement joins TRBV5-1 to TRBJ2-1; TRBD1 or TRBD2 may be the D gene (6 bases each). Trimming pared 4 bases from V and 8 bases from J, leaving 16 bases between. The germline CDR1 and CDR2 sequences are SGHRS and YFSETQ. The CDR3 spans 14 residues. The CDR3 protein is CASSELYREDEQFF. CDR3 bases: TGCGCCAGCAGCGAGTTATACAGGGAGGATGAGCAGTTCTTC.